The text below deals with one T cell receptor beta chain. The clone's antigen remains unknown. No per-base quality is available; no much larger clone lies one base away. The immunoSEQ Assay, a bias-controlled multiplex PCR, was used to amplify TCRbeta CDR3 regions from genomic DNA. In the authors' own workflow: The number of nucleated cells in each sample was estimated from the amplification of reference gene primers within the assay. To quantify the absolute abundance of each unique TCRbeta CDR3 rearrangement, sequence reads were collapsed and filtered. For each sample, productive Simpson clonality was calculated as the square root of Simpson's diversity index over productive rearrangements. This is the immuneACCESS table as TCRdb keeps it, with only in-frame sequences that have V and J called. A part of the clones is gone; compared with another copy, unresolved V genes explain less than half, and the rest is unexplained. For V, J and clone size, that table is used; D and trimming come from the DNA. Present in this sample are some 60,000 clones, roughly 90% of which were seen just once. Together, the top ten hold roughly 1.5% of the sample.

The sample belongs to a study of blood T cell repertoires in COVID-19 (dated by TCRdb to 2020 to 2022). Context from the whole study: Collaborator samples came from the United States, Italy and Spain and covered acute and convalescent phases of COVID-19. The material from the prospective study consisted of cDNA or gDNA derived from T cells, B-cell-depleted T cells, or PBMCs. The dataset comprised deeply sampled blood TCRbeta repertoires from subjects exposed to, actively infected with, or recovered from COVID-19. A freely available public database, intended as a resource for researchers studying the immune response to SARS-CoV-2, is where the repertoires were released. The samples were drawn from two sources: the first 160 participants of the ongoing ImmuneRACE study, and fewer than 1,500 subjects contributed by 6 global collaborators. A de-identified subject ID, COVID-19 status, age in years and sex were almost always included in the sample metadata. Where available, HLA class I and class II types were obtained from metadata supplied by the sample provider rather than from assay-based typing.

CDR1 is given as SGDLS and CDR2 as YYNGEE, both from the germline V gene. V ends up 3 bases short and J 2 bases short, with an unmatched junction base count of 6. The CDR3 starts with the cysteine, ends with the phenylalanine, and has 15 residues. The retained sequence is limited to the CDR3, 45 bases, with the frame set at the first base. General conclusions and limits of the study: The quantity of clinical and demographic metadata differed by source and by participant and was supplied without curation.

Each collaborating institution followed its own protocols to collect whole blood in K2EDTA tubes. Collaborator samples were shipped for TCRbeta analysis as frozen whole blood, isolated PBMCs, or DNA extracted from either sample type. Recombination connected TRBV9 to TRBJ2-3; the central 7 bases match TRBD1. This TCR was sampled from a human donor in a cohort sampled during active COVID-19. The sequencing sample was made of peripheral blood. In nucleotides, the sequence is TGTGCCAGCAGCGCCGAGGGGGCGGTCACAGATACGCAGTATTTT. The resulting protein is CASSAEGAVTDTQYF. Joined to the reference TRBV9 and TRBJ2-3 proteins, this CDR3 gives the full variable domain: DSGVTQTPKHLITATGQRVTLRCSPRSGDLSVYWYQQSLDQGLQFLIQYYNGEERAKGNILERFSAQQFPDLHSELNLSSLELGDSALYFCASSAEGAVTDTQYFGPGTRLTVL.